The 19 T cell receptor beta chains below were found in one sample sequenced in a study of shared clonotypes between healthy human individuals. The assay was immunoSEQ multiplex PCR, and TCRdb's table has in-frame clones only and misses some. The profile shows approximately 510,000 clones, 60% to 85% of them singletons. Sequencing was performed on PBMCs. Receptors were obtained from a woman aged 40 to 50 in good health. Some clones in this sample may be carry-over from other donors' samples.

Comment on this clone: In the same sample, other DNA sequences code for this CDR3. This chain links TRBV28 with TRBJ2-7; no clear D. CDR3 length equals 12 residues. V lost 4 bases and J 5 bases, leaving 9 bases between the germline ends. CDR1 is MDHEN, CDR2 SYDVKM, per germline. The CDR3 spells CASSSGVHEQYF. The CDR3 DNA follows: TGTGCCAGCAGTTCCGGAGTCCACGAGCAGTACTTC.

V gene TRBV6-5 combines with J gene TRBJ2-3; D is perhaps TRBD2 (5 bases). Per germline, CDR1 MNHEY and CDR2 SVGAGI. The CDR3 sequence is 11 residues long. V was clipped by 10 bases and J by 5 bases, with 10 bases between them. CDR3 sequence (DNA): TGTGCCACGGAGGAGGTAGATACGCAGTATTTT. Residues: CATEEVDTQYF.

The V call is TRBV5-4, the J call TRBJ2-3; 7 nucleotides match TRBD2. Unmatched junction bases numbered 7, after V lost 2 bases and J lost 4 bases. Germline CDR1 is SGHNT and CDR2 is YYREEE (reference sequence). The CDR3 length is 15 residues. The CDR3 loop is CASSFSGAGADTQYF. The CDR3 nucleotides are TGTGCCAGCAGCTTCAGCGGGGCGGGGGCAGATACGCAGTATTTT.

The chain links TRBV9 to TRBJ2-7; 9 bases map to TRBD1. This CDR3 is built from 14 residues. CDR1 is SGDLS and CDR2 is YYNGEE in the germline V gene. Trimming took 0 bases from V and 4 from J; bases not matched to a gene: 2. As DNA, the CDR3 is TGTGCCAGCAGCGTAGGGGGACAGGGTTACGAGCAGTACTTC. Its translation is CASSVGGQGYEQYF.

The rearrangement uses TRBV9 and TRBJ1-4; D perhaps matches TRBD1 (5 bases). The V gene's germline CDR1 is SGDLS and CDR2 YYNGEE. The CDR3 runs 14 residues. The V gene lost 4 bases and the J gene lost 8 bases, with 15 bases spanning the gap. The CDR3 bases are TGTGCCAGCAGCTCAGAGCCTGGGGGGGAAAAACTGTTTTTT. Protein product: CASSSEPGGEKLFF. Full variable domain (remainder filled in from reference TRBV9 and TRBJ1-4): DSGVTQTPKHLITATGQRVTLRCSPRSGDLSVYWYQQSLDQGLQFLIQYYNGEERAKGNILERFSAQQFPDLHSELNLSSLELGDSALYFCASSSEPGGEKLFFGSGTQLSVL.

The chain carries TRBV9 and TRBJ2-7, with TRBD1 matching over 7 bases. J lost 2 bases, V lost 3 bases, and 5 bases had no gene match. Germline V gene lookup returns CDR1 SGDLS and CDR2 YYNGEE. There are 14 residues in the CDR3. Here the CDR3 DNA reads TGTGCCAGCAGCGACGACAGGGCCCCCTACGAGCAGTACTTC. Encoded protein: CASSDDRAPYEQYF. The whole variable domain, filled in from reference TRBV9 and TRBJ2-7, reads DSGVTQTPKHLITATGQRVTLRCSPRSGDLSVYWYQQSLDQGLQFLIQYYNGEERAKGNILERFSAQQFPDLHSELNLSSLELGDSALYFCASSDDRAPYEQYFGPGTRLTVT.

The V gene is TRBV7-9, the J gene TRBJ1-2; unclear D gene. This CDR3 is 16 amino acids long. Germline V lookup: CDR1 SEHNR, CDR2 FQNEAQ (reference sequence). Trimming took off 6 bases at V and 2 bases at J, with 19 bases between the two ends. The CDR3 DNA follows: TGTGCCAGCAGTCCCTCTTTGGGTACCGGCAACTATGGCTACACCTTC. Its translation is CASSPSLGTGNYGYTF.

The CDR3 protein is CASSGPRVSGNTIYF. CDR3 sequence (DNA): TGTGCCAGCAGTGGCCCCAGGGTCTCTGGAAACACCATATATTTT. The chain carries TRBV6-1 and TRBJ1-3, with a tentative D call TRBD1 (5 bases). Trimming cost V 4 bases and J 0 bases, with 10 bases left between them. The CDR3 sequence is 15 residues long. Germline V gene data show CDR1 as MNHNS and CDR2 as SASEGT.

This clone was picked up one time. This rearrangement joins TRBV29-1 to TRBJ1-2; 7 bases match TRBD1. J was trimmed by 4 bases and V by 5 bases; bases with no gene match: 10. The CDR3 runs to 14 residues. Germline V gives CDR1 SQVTM, CDR2 ANQGSEA. The CDR3 loop reads CSVPEEDRSYGYTF. CDR3 bases: TGCAGCGTTCCAGAGGAGGACAGGTCCTATGGCTACACCTTC.

This clone occurred a few times. The CDR3 bases are TGTGCCAGTAGTATTGGGGCGGGTACTGGGGCCAACGTCCTGACTTTC. Translating gives CASSIGAGTGANVLTF. This chain joins TRBV19 and TRBJ2-6; D tentatively fits TRBD1 or TRBD2 (5 bases each). The CDR3 sequence is 16 residues long. V was trimmed by 3 bases and J by 2 bases, leaving 11 bases between them. Germline V gene lookup returns CDR1 LNHDA and CDR2 SQIVND (reference sequence).

This rearrangement joins TRBV5-1 to TRBJ2-3; TRBD2 aligns across 12 bases. The germline V gene encodes CDR1 SGHRS and CDR2 YFSETQ. There are 15 residues in the CDR3. The V segment lost 4 bases and the J segment 6 bases; nucleotides outside the gene matches: 6. CDR3 loop: CASSALAGGSDTQYF. CDR3 DNA sequence: TGCGCCAGCAGCGCCCTAGCGGGAGGGTCCGATACGCAGTATTTT.

The J gene is TRBJ2-7, the V gene TRBV7-9; D gene ambiguous. The V gene's germline CDR1 is SEHNR and CDR2 FQNEAQ (reference sequence). The CDR3 is made up of 13 amino acids. Trimming took 1 base from V and 8 from J, leaving 12 bases between them. The CDR3 DNA follows: TGTGCCAGCAGCTTAGAGGCAGGATGGCAGCAGTACTTC. Translated, it gives CASSLEAGWQQYF.

The genes are TRBV5-1 and TRBJ1-1; 9 bases are shared with TRBD1. The germline gives CDR1 SGHRS, CDR2 YFSETQ. With 5 bases clipped from V and 4 bases from J, the junction kept 6 bases outside the gene matches. The length of the CDR3 is 14 residues. The CDR3 sequence is CASREQGAGTEAFF. The CDR3 nucleotides are TGCGCCAGCAGAGAACAGGGGGCTGGCACTGAAGCTTTCTTT.

As DNA, the CDR3 is TGTGCCAGCAGTTTGAGCGGGGAGGGAAGCTACACCTTC. Residues: CASSLSGEGSYTF. The chain uses TRBV28 and TRBJ1-2, with unresolved D. CDR1 is MDHEN and CDR2 is SYDVKM in the germline V gene. The CDR3 extends over 13 amino acids. The germline V and J ends were trimmed by 3 bases and 9 bases, with 14 bases remaining between them.

The CDR3 DNA follows: TGTGCCAGTTCACGTCTAGCGGCCACAGATACGCAGTATTTT. It encodes CASSRLAATDTQYF. This rearrangement joins TRBV19 to TRBJ2-3, with 7 bases lining up with TRBD2. This CDR3 comprises 14 residues. Germline V gene sequence: CDR1 LNHDA, CDR2 SQIVND (reference sequence). With V trimmed by 8 bases and J by 2 bases, 7 bases remained unmatched.

V is TRBV28 and J is TRBJ2-3, with 7 bases lining up with TRBD2. J lost 4 bases, V lost 2 bases, and 6 bases had no gene match. CDR1 and CDR2 (germline): MDHEN, SYDVKM. CDR3 size: 15 residues. The DNA of the CDR3 is TGTGCCAGCAGTTTAGTGGGAGGGCGCGCAGATACGCAGTATTTT. Translated: CASSLVGGRADTQYF.

V usage is TRBV6-1 and J usage is TRBJ1-2; the D gene is possibly TRBD1 (5 bases). Germline V CDR1 and CDR2: MNHNS, SASEGT. The V gene lost 3 bases and the J gene lost 8 bases, with 16 bases spanning the gap. The CDR3 sequence is 14 residues long. This CDR3 is CASSESGQLYGYTF. In DNA form, the CDR3 reads TGTGCCAGCAGTGAGTCAGGACAACTATACGGCTACACCTTC.

This CDR3 reads CASSRTSDWKYEQYF. The CDR3 nucleotides are TGTGCCAGCTCTAGGACTAGCGATTGGAAGTACGAGCAGTACTTC. The chain employs TRBV6-1 and TRBJ2-5, with 9 bases that match TRBD2. The J call is doubtful: the DNA matches TRBJ2-7 better. CDR3 length equals 15 residues. In germline, CDR1 is MNHNS, CDR2 SASEGT.

The gene calls are TRBV14 and TRBJ2-2, with D possibly matching TRBD2 (5 bases). The V gene's germline CDR1 is SGHDN and CDR2 FVKESK. The CDR3 extends over 20 amino acids. The V end was cut by 1 base, the J end by 1 base, with 22 bases between. The CDR3 DNA is TGTGCCAGCAGCCAAGGACTAAGACCCCTATTAGGGAGGAACACCGGGGAGCTGTTTTTT. This translates into CASSQGLRPLLGRNTGELFF.